The 19 T cell receptor beta chains reported below all come from one sample, sequenced in a study of cytomegalovirus exposure and HLA in healthy donors. Amplification used 60 Vbeta primers and 13 Jbeta primers. Clones were sequenced by immunoSEQ multiplex PCR, and TCRdb holds only the in-frame ones, with some missing. The table has about 230,000 clones, about 83% seen once. Specimen: PBMCs. Every receptor here comes from a human donor in good health.

DNA for the CDR3: TGTGCCAGCAGACCCGGACTAGCGGGAGGAGAGACCCAGTACTTC. As protein: CASRPGLAGGETQYF. This sequence joins TRBV6-5 and TRBJ2-5; 14 bases fit TRBD2. There are 15 residues in the CDR3. The V segment lost 6 bases and the J segment 4 bases; nucleotides outside the gene matches: 4. In germline, CDR1 is MNHEY, CDR2 SVGAGI.

This chain joins TRBV2 and TRBJ2-2; no firm D call. Trimming stripped 6 bases from V and 6 bases from J, with 5 bases between. Germline loops: CDR1 SNHLY, CDR2 FYNNEI. The CDR3 contains 11 residues. CDR3 in amino acids: CASRWPGELFF. CDR3 in DNA: TGTGCCAGCAGGTGGCCCGGGGAGCTGTTTTTT.

The rearrangement links TRBV4-1 to TRBJ1-5; TRBD1 might be the D (6 bases). Deletions cut 4 bases from V and 4 bases from J, with 23 bases between. The germline V gene encodes CDR1 MGHRA and CDR2 YSYEKL. There are 18 residues in the CDR3. The CDR3 DNA sequence: TGCGCCAGCAGCCGAACTCAGGGGAGGGGAGTGGTAAATCAGCCCCAGCATTTT. Amino acid sequence: CASSRTQGRGVVNQPQHF.

This clone was counted once. This chain uses TRBV10-3 with TRBJ1-1; 12 bases fit TRBD1. The CDR3 loop spans 16 amino acids. CDR1 and CDR2 (germline): ENHRY, SYGVKD. J gave up 4 bases and V 2 bases, and 5 bases lay outside the gene matches. CDR3 protein: CAISEGTGGRGTEAFF. The CDR3 coding sequence is TGTGCCATCAGTGAGGGGACAGGGGGCCGGGGCACTGAAGCTTTCTTT.

In the case of this clone: Given the absence of the conserved phenylalanine or tryptophan at the CDR3 end, a read error is likely. The chain has TRBV10-3 and TRBJ2-7, with 12 bases that match TRBD2. The CDR3 covers 15 residues. V shed 6 bases and J 7 bases; nucleotides not matched to a gene: 10. Germline values: CDR1 ENHRY, CDR2 SYGVKD. CDR3 residues: CAIRPLAGGPREQYL. Here the CDR3 DNA reads TGTGCCATCAGGCCCCTAGCGGGAGGGCCGAGGGAGCAGTACCTC.

The chain couples TRBV6-1 to TRBJ2-3; 11 positions agree with TRBD2. V lost 0 bases and J lost 1; bases outside the gene matches: 6. The CDR3 extends over 18 amino acids. Germline lookup yields CDR1 MNHNS and CDR2 SASEGT. In DNA form, the CDR3 reads TGTGCCAGCAGTGAAGCCCTGTGGGGACTAGCGGGCACAGATACGCAGTATTTT. This gives the protein CASSEALWGLAGTDTQYF.

The chain joins TRBV27 to TRBJ2-1, with D tentatively TRBD2 (6 bases). The CDR3 has 18 residues. Trimming took off 6 bases at V and 1 base at J, with 22 bases between the two ends. Per germline, CDR1 MNHEY and CDR2 SMNVEV (reference sequence). The CDR3 sequence is CASRTDMSSDTSYNEQFF. The CDR3 coding sequence is TGTGCCAGCAGAACGGATATGTCTAGCGACACTTCCTACAATGAGCAGTTCTTC.

As concerns this clone: This sample includes further DNA sequences coding for the same CDR3. The rearrangement joins TRBV2 to TRBJ2-1; 9 bases are a match to TRBD1. CDR3 length: 15 residues. The V gene end was trimmed by 7 bases and the J gene end by 4 bases; junction bases not matched to a gene: 8. Germline V gene data show CDR1 as SNHLY and CDR2 as FYNNEI. CDR3 sequence (DNA): TGTGCCAGCATTCCCCGGGACAGGGATTACAATGAGCAGTTCTTC. It yields the protein CASIPRDRDYNEQFF.

The sample holds a few counts of this clone. The J gene is TRBJ2-1, the V gene TRBV7-3; 7 nucleotides agree with TRBD2. Germline CDR1 and CDR2: SGHTA and FQGTGA. This CDR3 region has 15 residues. V shed 0 bases, J shed 2 bases, and the junction held 1 base outside the gene matches. The DNA for the CDR3 is TGTGCCAGCAGCTTAACGGGAGGGCCCTACAATGAGCAGTTCTTC. Its translation: CASSLTGGPYNEQFF.

The J gene is TRBJ2-4, the V gene TRBV19; the D gene is possibly TRBD2 (5 bases). Trimming took off 5 bases at V and 6 bases at J, with 17 bases between the two ends. This CDR3 region has 15 residues. Looked up from germline, CDR1 is LNHDA and CDR2 is SQIVND (reference sequence). CDR3 sequence: CASSQATGIGNIQYF. CDR3 DNA: TGTGCCAGTAGTCAGGCGACGGGGATCGGAAACATTCAGTACTTC.

The V gene is TRBV11-2, the J gene TRBJ2-2, with D unclear. The germline gives CDR1 SGHAT, CDR2 FQNNGV. Between the trimmed V and J ends, which lost 1 base and 6 bases, there was a span of 3 bases. CDR3 length: 12 residues. The CDR3 region is CASSLVAGELFF. The CDR3 DNA is TGTGCCAGCAGCTTAGTAGCCGGGGAGCTGTTTTTT.

This sequence joins TRBV19 and TRBJ1-5, with TRBD1 matching over 8 bases. CDR1 LNHDA and CDR2 SQIVND come from the germline V gene (reference sequence). The CDR3 is 17 residues long. With V trimmed by 3 bases and J by 4 bases, 11 bases remained unmatched. Here the CDR3 DNA reads TGTGCCAGTAGTATTCGGCAGGGGGCGTTTAGGAATCAGCCCCAGCATTTT. It codes for CASSIRQGAFRNQPQHF.

J is TRBJ2-3 and V is TRBV7-8, with 9 bases fitting TRBD2. The V gene's germline CDR1 is SGHVS and CDR2 FQNEAQ. V lost 5 bases and J lost 1; bases outside the gene matches: 13. The CDR3 is 18 amino acids. The CDR3 DNA follows: TGTGCCAGCAGCGTACAGCGGGAGGCCGCACTACGCACAGATACGCAGTATTTT. Translated, it gives CASSVQREAALRTDTQYF.

This chain joins TRBV4-1 and TRBJ2-7; D is perhaps TRBD2 (5 bases). CDR1 MGHRA and CDR2 YSYEKL come from the germline V gene. There are 14 residues in the CDR3. With 4 bases removed from V and 5 bases from J, the gap between germline ends came to 15 bases. CDR3 nucleotides: TGCGCCAGCAGCCGCCTCTTTCGGGGTAACGAGCAGTACTTC. Translated, it gives CASSRLFRGNEQYF.

CDR3 bases: TGTGCCAGCAGCCAGACTAGCGAGTCATGGGAGCAGTACTTC. As protein: CASSQTSESWEQYF. This chain connects TRBV5-5 to TRBJ2-7, with TRBD2 matching 8 bases. Per germline, CDR1 SGHKS and CDR2 YYEKEE (reference sequence). V lost 4 bases, J lost 7 bases, and 10 bases stayed unmatched. CDR3 length: 14 residues.

The rearrangement uses TRBV5-6 and TRBJ2-7, with TRBD2 matching 13 bases. Trimming took 6 bases from V and 2 from J; bases not matched to a gene: 5. The length of the CDR3 is 15 residues. Germline values: CDR1 SGHDT, CDR2 YYEEEE. For the CDR3, the DNA is TGTGCCAGCACCCGACTAGCGGGAGGAACCTACGAGCAGTACTTC. This codes for CASTRLAGGTYEQYF.

The chain uses TRBV10-3 and TRBJ2-1; maybe TRBD1 (6 bases). The CDR3 is 14 residues long. Looked up from germline, CDR1 is ENHRY and CDR2 is SYGVKD. Trimming shortened V by 5 bases and J by 3 bases, and 11 bases separated the two germline ends. The CDR3 protein is CAISSRDNYNEQFF. The DNA for the CDR3 is TGTGCCATCAGTTCACGGGACAACTACAATGAGCAGTTCTTC.

CDR3 sequence: CASSTRDVNTEAFF. The CDR3 DNA reads TGTGCCAGCAGCACCAGGGATGTGAACACTGAAGCTTTCTTT. The chain links TRBV7-2 to TRBJ1-1; D is possibly TRBD1 (5 bases). The CDR3 runs to 14 residues. V was shortened by 5 bases and J by 0 bases, with 10 bases between the two germline ends. CDR1 and CDR2 (germline): SGHTA, FQGNSA. The full variable domain, in which reference TRBV7-2 and TRBJ1-1 provide the parts outside the CDR3, is GAGVSQSPSNKVTEKGKDVELRCDPISGHTALYWYRQSLGQGLEFLIYFQGNSAPDKSGLPSDRFSAERTGGSVSTLTIQRTQQEDSAVYLCASSTRDVNTEAFFGQGTRLTVV.

The chain has TRBV2 and TRBJ2-7; the match to TRBD2 covers 9 bases. CDR3 length: 15 residues. The V gene end was trimmed by 3 bases and the J gene end by 1 base; junction bases not matched to a gene: 4. CDR1 and CDR2 (germline): SNHLY, FYNNEI. CDR3: CASSDDAGGSYEQYF. DNA of the CDR3: TGTGCCAGCAGTGACGATGCGGGAGGGTCCTACGAGCAGTACTTC.